Presented here are 29 T cell receptor beta chains from one specimen sequenced in a study of blood T cell repertoires in COVID-19 (dated by TCRdb to 2020 to 2021). The library was generated by the immunoSEQ multiplex PCR assay. The source is immuneACCESS, and TCRdb retained only in-frame sequences with V and J called. Part of the clones is not carried over; for the studies checked, unresolved V genes explain less than half of this, and the remainder is unexplained. Across this sample there are 150,000 to 200,000 clones, with around 80% seen only once. Around 15% of the sample lies in the top ten. Sequencing used PBMCs or T cells enriched from blood (not recorded which). These receptor sequences come from a woman aged 45-59 years who had recovered from COVID-19.

The chain links TRBV7-6 to TRBJ1-5; D is ambiguous. Trimming removed 3 bases at V and 7 bases at J, with 16 bases between. CDR1 and CDR2 (germline): SGHVS, FNYEAQ. This CDR3 has 15 residues. CDR3 residues: CASSFQDGPGQPQHF. The CDR3 DNA sequence: TGTGCCAGCAGCTTCCAAGACGGTCCGGGACAGCCCCAGCATTTT.

This clone was seen a handful of times. The V gene is TRBV3-1 (or the pseudogene TRBV3-2), the J gene TRBJ2-3, with a weak D call TRBD1 (6 bases). The CDR3 has 16 amino acids. Germline V gene data show CDR1 as LGHDT and CDR2 as YNNKEL (reference sequence). V was cut by 0 bases and J by 3 bases, with 13 bases left in between. The CDR3 loop is CASSQDWTERTDTQYF. CDR3 bases: TGTGCCAGCAGCCAAGATTGGACAGAGAGGACAGATACGCAGTATTTT.

The rearrangement joins TRBV6-5 to TRBJ2-7; 10 bases fit TRBD1. In germline, CDR1 is MNHEY, CDR2 SVGAGI. The CDR3 loop spans 12 amino acids. The ends lost 8 bases at V and 6 bases at J; junction bases unmatched: 4. CDR3 sequence reads: CASRQGASEQYF. CDR3 DNA: TGTGCCAGCCGACAGGGGGCGTCCGAGCAGTACTTC.

This clone was recorded a few times. The chain links TRBV23-1 to TRBJ2-7, with 7 bases matching TRBD2. TRBV23-1 is an open reading frame, and its role is uncertain. The CDR3 length is 16 residues. Trimming at V came to 4 bases and at J to 2 bases, leaving 11 bases not matched to a gene. The CDR3 region is CASSPVVSTSPYEQYF. CDR3 bases: TGCGCCAGCAGTCCAGTTGTATCGACTAGCCCCTACGAGCAGTACTTC.

This chain links TRBV9 with TRBJ1-6, with TRBD1 as a possible D gene (5 bases). The CDR3 is made up of 14 amino acids. Trimming took 4 bases from V and 9 from J, leaving 14 bases between them. Germline CDR1 and CDR2: SGDLS and YYNGEE. In DNA form, the CDR3 reads TGTGCCAGCAGCATCGCAGGGCTCGGTTCACCCCTCCACTTT. The encoded protein is CASSIAGLGSPLHF.

The chain recombines TRBV2 with TRBJ1-5; a possible D gene is TRBD1 (6 bases). This CDR3 is built from 14 residues. Germline assignment: CDR1 SNHLY and CDR2 FYNNEI. Trimming shortened V by 7 bases and J by 1 base, and 11 bases separated the two germline ends. CDR3 bases: TGTGCCAGCAAACGAGGGGGAAGCAATCAGCCCCAGCATTTT. It translates to CASKRGGSNQPQHF.

The V and J genes are TRBV30 and TRBJ2-3; tentative D call: TRBD2 (5 bases). Between the trimmed V and J ends, which lost 2 bases and 1 base, there was a span of 13 bases. Germline CDR1 is GTSNPN and CDR2 is SVGIG (reference sequence). The CDR3 is 15 amino acids. CDR3 DNA: TGTGCCTGGAGTCCGGGGAGCGGCCGCACAGATACGCAGTATTTT. Amino acids: CAWSPGSGRTDTQYF.

The chain is built from TRBV29-1 and TRBJ2-3; D gene ambiguous. Germline V CDR1 and CDR2: SQVTM, ANQGSEA. The V and J ends lost 2 bases and 4 bases respectively, with 13 bases between them. The CDR3 is 14 residues long. CDR3 region: CSVEMWVGADTQYF. The DNA for the CDR3 is TGCAGCGTTGAAATGTGGGTGGGCGCAGATACGCAGTATTTT.

This clone was observed a handful of times. The V gene is TRBV10-2, the J gene TRBJ1-4; the D gene is possibly TRBD1 (6 bases). Germline V gene sequence: CDR1 WSHSY, CDR2 SAAADI. The CDR3 loop spans 16 amino acids. Trimming removed 3 bases from V and 0 bases from J, with 11 bases in between. Written as DNA, the CDR3 is TGCGCCAGCAGTGAAGGACAGCCTGCAACTAATGAAAAACTGTTTTTT. Its translation: CASSEGQPATNEKLFF.

The rearrangement uses TRBV4-1 and TRBJ1-4; 7 nucleotides line up with TRBD1. This CDR3 has 14 residues. Germline V gene data show CDR1 as MGHRA and CDR2 as YSYEKL. V lost 4 bases to trimming and J lost 4 bases; unmatched junction nucleotides: 3. DNA for the CDR3: TGCGCCAGCAGCCTACAGGGGTTTAATGAAAAACTGTTTTTT. This translates into CASSLQGFNEKLFF.

This clone was recorded once. V gene TRBV9 combines with J gene TRBJ2-2; a possible D gene is TRBD1 (5 bases). There are 13 residues in the CDR3. CDR1 is SGDLS, CDR2 YYNGEE, per germline. The V and J ends lost 0 bases and 7 bases respectively, with 7 bases between them. The CDR3 DNA is TGTGCCAGCAGCGTAGATAGGGGCGGGGAGCTGTTTTTT. It is translated as CASSVDRGGELFF.

This clone was seen once. This chain joins TRBV5-1 and TRBJ1-1, with D unclear. Germline V gives CDR1 SGHRS, CDR2 YFSETQ. The CDR3 has 14 amino acids. Trimming took off 0 bases at V and 10 bases at J, with 16 bases between the two ends. The CDR3 DNA sequence: TGCGCCAGCAGCTTGGCCGAAGAGCGTTATGGAGCTTTCTTT. Its protein is CASSLAEERYGAFF.

The gene calls are TRBV6-6 and TRBJ1-5; D perhaps matches TRBD1 (5 bases). CDR1 is MNHNY, CDR2 SVGAGI, per germline (reference sequence). Trimming removed 5 bases at V and 1 base at J, with 15 bases between. The CDR3 runs 16 residues. The CDR3 protein is CASSPYETVSNQPQHF. The CDR3 nucleotides read TGTGCCAGCAGTCCTTACGAGACAGTGAGCAATCAGCCCCAGCATTTT.

The V and J genes are TRBV7-8 and TRBJ1-2; D call uncertain. Per the germline V gene, CDR1 is SGHVS and CDR2 is FQNEAQ. V lost 0 bases to trimming and J lost 2 bases, with 13 bases between them. This CDR3 has 16 amino acids. CDR3 bases: TGTGCCAGCAGCTTAGCGACACGGCAGATAAACTATGGCTACACCTTC. It specifies CASSLATRQINYGYTF.

The chain joins TRBV3-1 (or the pseudogene TRBV3-2) to TRBJ2-3, with TRBD2 matching over 8 bases. V dropped 3 bases and J dropped 2; count of bases not matched to a gene: 4. Germline V gene data show CDR1 as LGHDT and CDR2 as YNNKEL (reference sequence). This CDR3 has 15 residues. CDR3: CASSQARGVTDTQYF. The CDR3 coding sequence is TGTGCCAGCAGCCAGGCGCGGGGGGTCACAGATACGCAGTATTTT.

The gene calls are TRBV5-6 and TRBJ2-2; no clear D. CDR1 and CDR2 from the germline V gene are SGHDT and YYEEEE. Trimming removed 4 bases from V and 0 bases from J, with 13 bases in between. The CDR3 length is 16 residues. CDR3 amino acids: CASSPPWAANTGELFF. CDR3 sequence (DNA): TGTGCCAGCAGCCCCCCCTGGGCAGCGAACACCGGGGAGCTGTTTTTT.

This clone was observed once. The chain couples TRBV19 to TRBJ1-5; D not resolved. V was cut by 7 bases and J by 5 bases, with 15 bases left in between. The CDR3 extends over 14 amino acids. Germline loops: CDR1 LNHDA, CDR2 SQIVND (reference sequence). The CDR3 DNA reads as TGTGCCAGTAATGCGGGTGACCTTTATCAGCCCCAGCATTTT. Translation: CASNAGDLYQPQHF. Full variable domain (missing parts from reference TRBV19 and TRBJ1-5): DGGITQSPKYLFRKEGQNVTLSCEQNLNHDAMYWYRQDPGQGLRLIYYSQIVNDFQKGDIAEGYSVSREKKESFPLTVTSAQKNPTAFYLCASNAGDLYQPQHFGDGTRLSIL.

The chain is built from TRBV24-1 and TRBJ2-3; 9 nucleotides match TRBD2. Trimming at V came to 5 bases and at J to 9 bases, leaving 11 bases not matched to a gene. CDR3 length: 15 amino acids. Germline values: CDR1 KGHDR, CDR2 SFDVKD. The CDR3 DNA follows: TGTGCCACCAGTGGTAGCGGGGGCCATCCCGACACGCAGTATTTT. It specifies CATSGSGGHPDTQYF.

This clone was observed a few times. This rearrangement joins TRBV6-2 or TRBV6-3 to TRBJ2-2, with a weak D call TRBD1 (6 bases). This CDR3 spans 16 amino acids. V lost 5 bases and J lost 0, with 13 bases in between. CDR1 and CDR2 from the germline V gene are MNHEY and SVGEGT. CDR3 DNA sequence: TGTGCCAGCAGTACTGAGGGGGTTCCGAACACCGGGGAGCTGTTTTTT. It translates to CASSTEGVPNTGELFF.

This clone was seen only once. The V call is TRBV10-3, the J call TRBJ2-7; 8 nucleotides match TRBD2. The germline gives CDR1 ENHRY, CDR2 SYGVKD. The CDR3 spans 16 residues. V lost 0 bases and J lost 5; bases outside the gene matches: 9. In nucleotides, the CDR3 is TGTGCCATCAGTGAGTCTGAAATAGCGGGGTCCAACGAGCAGTACTTC. It yields the protein CAISESEIAGSNEQYF.

This chain uses TRBV6-6 with TRBJ1-3; D unresolved. This CDR3 region has 14 residues. Between the trimmed V and J ends, which lost 6 bases and 3 bases, there was a span of 12 bases. Germline CDR1 reads MNHNY; CDR2 reads SVGAGI (reference sequence). The CDR3 here is CASREMGGGNTIYF. The CDR3 coding sequence is TGTGCCAGCAGAGAGATGGGAGGTGGAAACACCATATATTTT.

The genes are TRBV5-1 and TRBJ1-5; 7 nucleotides match TRBD1. V shed 5 bases, J shed 4 bases, and the junction held 9 bases outside the gene matches. The CDR3 runs 15 residues. The germline gives CDR1 SGHRS, CDR2 YFSETQ. In DNA form, the CDR3 reads TGCGCCAGCAGACCTGACAGGGACCAAAATCAGCCCCAGCATTTT. Translating gives CASRPDRDQNQPQHF.

There are many counts of this clone. V is TRBV6-4 and J is TRBJ2-1; a weak D match, TRBD2 (6 bases). The ends were cut back, 3 bases at V and 5 bases at J, with 11 bases in the middle. CDR1 and CDR2 (germline): MRHNA, SNTAGT. The CDR3 is 14 amino acids. CDR3 in DNA: TGTGCCAGCAGTGAAGACGGGAGCCACAATGAGCAGTTCTTC. It codes for CASSEDGSHNEQFF.

The V call is TRBV29-1, the J call TRBJ1-2; 7 positions agree with TRBD1. This CDR3 has 13 amino acids. Germline trimming cut 7 bases from V and 4 bases from J; bases unmatched to any gene: 9. Germline-derived CDR1 and CDR2 are SQVTM and ANQGSEA. CDR3 region: CSASTGDSYGYTF. DNA of the CDR3: TGCAGCGCCTCTACAGGGGATTCCTATGGCTACACCTTC.

The chain employs TRBV6-5 and TRBJ1-1, with D hard to call. The V end lost 6 bases, the J end lost 1 base, and 9 bases lay between the germline ends. Per the germline V gene, CDR1 is MNHEY and CDR2 is SVGAGI. This CDR3 region has 13 residues. The CDR3 DNA reads as TGTGCCAGCAGACACAACCGGAACACTGAAGCTTTCTTT. Protein sequence: CASRHNRNTEAFF.

In DNA, the CDR3 is TGCAGCGTTGACCAGGGAAATACCGGGGAGCTGTTTTTT. Residues: CSVDQGNTGELFF. The genes are TRBV29-1 and TRBJ2-2, with a tentative D call TRBD1 (5 bases). The germline V gene has CDR1 SQVTM and CDR2 ANQGSEA. CDR3 length: 13 residues. V was cut by 3 bases and J by 5 bases, with 10 bases left in between.

The chain has TRBV5-6 and TRBJ2-7; 11 bases match TRBD1. The CDR3 is made up of 16 amino acids. Germline trimming cut 3 bases from V and 6 bases from J; bases unmatched to any gene: 11. Per the germline V gene, CDR1 is SGHDT and CDR2 is YYEEEE. CDR3 DNA sequence: TGTGCCAGCAGCTCAATGGGACAGGGGGGTCCGGGCGAGCAGTACTTC. This codes for CASSSMGQGGPGEQYF.

The sample holds a few counts of this clone. V usage is TRBV7-3 and J usage is TRBJ2-3; 15 bases match TRBD2. The CDR3 sequence is 19 residues long. V lost 5 bases and J lost 2; bases outside the gene matches: 11. Germline values: CDR1 SGHTA, CDR2 FQGTGA. CDR3 DNA: TGTGCCAGCAGCCCTGGACTAGCGGGAGGGCCGGGGCACACAGATACGCAGTATTTT. Residues: CASSPGLAGGPGHTDTQYF.

The chain combines TRBV28 with TRBJ2-7; TRBD1 matches 7 bases. Unmatched junction bases numbered 11, after V lost 5 bases and J lost 1 base. The CDR3 is made up of 16 amino acids. Germline lookup yields CDR1 MDHEN and CDR2 SYDVKM. The CDR3 coding sequence is TGTGCCAGCAGTGGGTCCGGGACAGCCCCTTCCTACGAGCAGTACTTC. Its protein product is CASSGSGTAPSYEQYF. Full variable domain (outside the CDR3, taken from reference TRBV28 and TRBJ2-7): DVKVTQSSRYLVKRTGEKVFLECVQDMDHENMFWYRQDPGLGLRLIYFSYDVKMKEKGDIPEGYSVSREKKERFSLILESASTNQTSMYLCASSGSGTAPSYEQYFGPGTRLTVT.